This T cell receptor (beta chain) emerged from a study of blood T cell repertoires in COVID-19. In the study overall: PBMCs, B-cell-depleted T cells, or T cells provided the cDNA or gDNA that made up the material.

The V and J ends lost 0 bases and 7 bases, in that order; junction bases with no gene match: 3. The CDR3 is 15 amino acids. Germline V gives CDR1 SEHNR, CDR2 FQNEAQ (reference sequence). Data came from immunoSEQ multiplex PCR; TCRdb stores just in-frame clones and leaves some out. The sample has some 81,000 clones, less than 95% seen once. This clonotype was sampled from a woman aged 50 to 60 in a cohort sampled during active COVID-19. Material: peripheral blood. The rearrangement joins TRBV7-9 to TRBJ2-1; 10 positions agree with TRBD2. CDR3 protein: CASSLAAGGLNEQFF. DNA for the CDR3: TGTGCCAGCAGCTTAGCAGCGGGAGGGTTGAATGAGCAGTTCTTC.